Listed here are 25 T cell receptor beta chains from one sample, sequenced in a study of type 1 regulatory T cells. TCRdb re-analysed the reads in MiXCR, keeping a single row per CDR3 protein. The data hold about 42,000 distinct CDR3 sequences, with less than 15% observed a single time. No antigen has been identified for these receptors. Sequencing was carried out using cultured non-Tr1 T cells, either the whole culture or a sorted T cell fraction (not recorded which). The receptors here all came from a human donor in good health.

This CDR3 reads CASSPTRDQPQHF. DNA of the CDR3: TGTGCCAGCTCACCGACGAGAGATCAGCCCCAGCATTTT. The chain carries TRBV18 and TRBJ1-5; D is unresolved. Germline V gene sequence: CDR1 KGHSH, CDR2 LQKENI. The CDR3 has 13 residues. V gave up 3 bases and J gave up 5 bases, with 8 bases separating them. The variable domain in full, with the rest retrieved from reference TRBV18 and TRBJ1-5, is NAGVMQNPRHLVRRRGQEARLRCSPMKGHSHVYWYRQLPEEGLKFMVYLQKENIIDESGMPKERFSAEFPKEGPSILRIQQVVRGDSAAYFCASSPTRDQPQHFGDGTRLSIL.

This clonotype was seen ten or more times. The V and J genes are TRBV6-5 and TRBJ1-6; TRBD1 is a possible D gene (5 bases). Deletions cut 6 bases from V and 0 bases from J, with 12 bases between. CDR3 length: 16 residues. Germline lookup yields CDR1 MNHEY and CDR2 SVGAGI. The CDR3 bases are TGTGCCAGCAGCGAGGCAGGGAGCTCCTATAATTCACCCCTCCACTTT. Translated, it gives CASSEAGSSYNSPLHF.

The chain is built from TRBV3-1 and TRBJ1-2; no definite D call. The CDR3 totals 14 residues. Per the germline V gene, CDR1 is LGHDT and CDR2 is YNNKEL (reference sequence). The V gene lost 3 bases and the J gene lost 10 bases, with 18 bases spanning the gap. CDR3 sequence reads: CASSHEVGFLPYTF. The CDR3 DNA reads TGTGCCAGCAGCCATGAGGTGGGTTTTTTGCCCTACACCTTC.

This clonotype was seen at least ten times. The chain couples TRBV20-1 to TRBJ2-1; D not certain. Germline V gene lookup returns CDR1 DFQATT and CDR2 SNEGSKA (reference sequence). The CDR3 has 13 amino acids. V was pared by 3 bases and J by 1 base, with 7 bases between. This CDR3 reads CSASDYSYNEQFF. CDR3 DNA: TGCAGTGCTAGTGATTATTCCTACAATGAGCAGTTCTTC.

This clonotype came up a few times. The chain combines TRBV5-1 with TRBJ2-3; D uncertain. Deletions cut 4 bases from V and 10 bases from J, with 10 bases between. The germline V gene has CDR1 SGHRS and CDR2 YFSETQ. The CDR3 covers 11 residues. The DNA for the CDR3 is TGCGCCAGCAGCGGCTCACTTGCGCAGTATTTT. Amino acids: CASSGSLAQYF.

This clonotype was seen repeatedly, ten times or more. The CDR3 DNA reads as TGTGCCAGCAGCTTAGGCGGGCCCTCTTCGGGGACCCAGTACTTC. Its protein product is CASSLGGPSSGTQYF. V and J are TRBV13 and TRBJ2-5; D gene ambiguous. The CDR3 runs 15 residues. The V end was cut by 0 bases, the J end by 7 bases, with 15 bases between. CDR1 and CDR2 from the germline V gene are PRHDT and FYEKMQ (reference sequence).

The CDR3 here is CSVARTANTGELFF. Here the CDR3 DNA reads TGCAGCGTTGCTCGGACGGCGAACACCGGGGAGCTGTTTTTT. The genes are TRBV29-1 and TRBJ2-2; D ambiguous. This CDR3 region has 14 residues. The V gene's germline CDR1 is SQVTM and CDR2 ANQGSEA. The V and J ends lost 4 bases and 0 bases respectively, with 9 bases between them.

As to this clonotype: A read error may account for a junction end that differs from germline. CDR3 bases: TGCAGCGTAGAAGCGGCAGAGAGGGCGCAGTATTTT. Translation gives CSVEAAERAQYF. V is TRBV29-1 and J is TRBJ2-3, with a possible D match to TRBD2 (5 bases). CDR3 size: 12 residues. Germline V gene sequence: CDR1 SQVTM, CDR2 ANQGSEA.

This clonotype was observed at least ten times. The chain couples TRBV9 to TRBJ1-2, with D maybe TRBD1 (6 bases). The CDR3 totals 15 residues. The ends were cut back, 4 bases at V and 4 bases at J, with 17 bases in the middle. The germline V gene encodes CDR1 SGDLS and CDR2 YYNGEE. The CDR3 loop is CASSPHQRGSYGYTF. DNA of the CDR3: TGTGCCAGCAGCCCACATCAAAGGGGGTCCTATGGCTACACCTTC. The variable domain in full, with the rest retrieved from reference TRBV9 and TRBJ1-2, is DSGVTQTPKHLITATGQRVTLRCSPRSGDLSVYWYQQSLDQGLQFLIQYYNGEERAKGNILERFSAQQFPDLHSELNLSSLELGDSALYFCASSPHQRGSYGYTFGSGTRLTVV.

As to this clonotype: Being one base from a much bigger clone, this may be a read error. The rearrangement joins TRBV6-5 to TRBJ1-6; D might be TRBD1 (5 bases). The CDR3 runs 12 residues. In germline, CDR1 is MNHEY, CDR2 SVGAGI. Between the trimmed V and J ends, which lost 11 bases and 7 bases, there was a span of 12 bases. The CDR3 coding sequence is TGTGCCGGCGGGCAGGGAAATTCACCCCTCCACTTT. This encodes CAGGQGNSPLHF.

The genes are TRBV20-1 and TRBJ2-1, with D maybe TRBD2 (5 bases). The CDR3 length is 11 residues. The V gene lost 3 bases and the J gene lost 7 bases, with 7 bases spanning the gap. Germline V gene sequence: CDR1 DFQATT, CDR2 SNEGSKA (reference sequence). CDR3 nucleotide sequence: TGCAGTGCTAGTACGGGAAATGAGCAGTTCTTC. Translated: CSASTGNEQFF.

This clonotype was picked up many times. J is TRBJ2-1 and V is TRBV5-1, with 10 positions matching TRBD2. With V trimmed by 1 base and J by 7 bases, 2 bases remained unmatched. This CDR3 region has 14 residues. CDR1 is SGHRS and CDR2 is YFSETQ in the germline V gene. CDR3 in DNA: TGCGCCAGCAGCTTGACTAGCGGGAATAATGAGCAGTTCTTC. Encoded protein: CASSLTSGNNEQFF.

This clonotype was observed a handful of times. This chain joins TRBV7-2 and TRBJ2-6; D possibly corresponds to TRBD1 (6 bases). This CDR3 has 18 residues. Germline V gives CDR1 SGHTA, CDR2 FQGNSA. Trimming removed 1 base at V and 5 bases at J, with 18 bases between. The CDR3 protein is CASSLGGHPLLWANVLTF. For the CDR3, the DNA is TGTGCCAGCAGCTTAGGGGGACACCCTCTGTTGTGGGCCAACGTCCTGACTTTC.

This clonotype was observed a handful of times. The CDR3, as DNA: TGTGCCAGCAGCCAAGATTACTACAATGAGCAGTTCTTC. Translated, it gives CASSQDYYNEQFF. The rearrangement uses TRBV4-2 and TRBJ2-1; D call uncertain. The CDR3 length is 13 residues. V lost 0 bases and J 3 bases, leaving 3 bases between the germline ends. Germline CDR1 LGHNA, CDR2 YNFKEQ.

The chain joins TRBV29-1 to TRBJ2-3; TRBD2 agrees at 13 bases. J was trimmed by 2 bases and V by 3 bases; bases with no gene match: 17. This CDR3 is 20 amino acids long. CDR1 is SQVTM, CDR2 ANQGSEA, per germline. The CDR3 sequence: CSVEGELIAGLAGNTDTQYF. The CDR3 DNA follows: TGCAGCGTTGAGGGGGAGCTAATCGCGGGACTAGCGGGAAACACAGATACGCAGTATTTT.

CDR3: CASRGAGALTDTQYF. CDR3 nucleotides: TGCGCCAGCAGGGGGGCGGGAGCTCTTACAGATACGCAGTATTTT. V usage is TRBV5-1 and J usage is TRBJ2-3; the D gene is possibly TRBD2 (7 bases). Looked up from germline, CDR1 is SGHRS and CDR2 is YFSETQ. Trimming pared 5 bases from V and 3 bases from J, leaving 16 bases between. The CDR3 sequence is 15 residues long.

This clonotype was seen repeatedly, ten times or more. The chain employs TRBV29-1 and TRBJ1-1; the D is unclear. CDR3 length: 12 amino acids. Trimming cost V 6 bases and J 4 bases, with 12 bases left between them. Germline assignment: CDR1 SQVTM and CDR2 ANQGSEA. The DNA of the CDR3 is TGCAGCGTAGGTCAAGGGCGCACTGAAGCTTTCTTT. Its protein is CSVGQGRTEAFF.

The CDR3 sequence: CASRTGTEAPYGYTF. The CDR3 coding sequence is TGCGCCAGCAGGACCGGGACAGAAGCGCCCTATGGCTACACCTTC. V usage is TRBV5-1 and J usage is TRBJ1-2; 7 bases align to TRBD1. There are 15 residues in the CDR3. The germline V gene has CDR1 SGHRS and CDR2 YFSETQ. V gave up 5 bases and J gave up 4 bases; unmatched junction bases: 11. Based on the CDR3 plus reference TRBV5-1 and TRBJ1-2, the full variable domain is KAGVTQTPRYLIKTRGQQVTLSCSPISGHRSVSWYQQTPGQGLQFLFEYFSETQRNKGNFPGRFSGRQFSNSRSEMNVSTLELGDSALYLCASRTGTEAPYGYTFGSGTRLTVV.

The chain combines TRBV9 with TRBJ2-3, with a weak D call TRBD2 (5 bases). Germline V gene lookup returns CDR1 SGDLS and CDR2 YYNGEE. The length of the CDR3 is 15 residues. Deletions cut 1 base from V and 0 bases from J, with 9 bases between. CDR3 nucleotide sequence: TGTGCCAGCAGCGTAAGGAGCGGAAGCACAGATACGCAGTATTTT. This codes for CASSVRSGSTDTQYF.

The chain recombines TRBV18 with TRBJ2-5; D is ambiguous. From germline, CDR1 is KGHSH and CDR2 LQKENI. The germline V and J ends were trimmed by 0 bases and 4 bases, with 6 bases remaining between them. The CDR3 consists of 13 residues. CDR3 in amino acids: CASSPPMGETQYF. The CDR3 DNA sequence: TGTGCCAGCTCACCACCTATGGGAGAGACCCAGTACTTC.

The rearrangement links TRBV6-6 to TRBJ1-1; no definite D call. V shed 8 bases and J shed 0 bases, with 4 bases lying between them. The CDR3 consists of 11 residues. CDR1 and CDR2 (germline): MNHNY, SVGAGI (reference sequence). The CDR3 spells CASRLNTEAFF. In DNA form, the CDR3 reads TGTGCCAGCCGCCTGAACACTGAAGCTTTCTTT.

This rearrangement joins TRBV24-1 to TRBJ2-5; D may be TRBD2 (6 bases). The CDR3 length is 12 residues. Germline V gives CDR1 KGHDR, CDR2 SFDVKD. V was pared by 10 bases and J by 5 bases, with 13 bases between. The CDR3 sequence: CATGRSGETQYF. Here the CDR3 DNA reads TGTGCCACGGGGAGGTCCGGCGAGACCCAGTACTTC.

This clonotype showed up many times. This rearrangement joins TRBV7-9 to TRBJ2-5; D perhaps matches TRBD1 (5 bases). Germline CDR1 reads SEHNR; CDR2 reads FQNEAQ (reference sequence). The CDR3 spans 15 residues. Deletions cut 0 bases from V and 0 bases from J, with 8 bases between. CDR3 protein: CASSLAQGHQETQYF. The CDR3 DNA sequence: TGTGCCAGCAGCTTAGCGCAGGGCCACCAAGAGACCCAGTACTTC. The whole variable domain, remainder taken from reference TRBV7-9 and TRBJ2-5, is DTGVSQNPRHKITKRGQNVTFRCDPISEHNRLYWYRQTLGQGPEFLTYFQNEAQLEKSRLLSDRFSAERPKGSFSTLEIQRTEQGDSAMYLCASSLAQGHQETQYFGPGTRLLVL.

This clonotype was counted many times. The V call is TRBV5-1, the J call TRBJ2-3, with TRBD2 identical over 7 bases. Losses at the gene ends were 5 bases for V and 6 bases for J; bases not matched to a gene: 6. The CDR3 runs to 13 residues. Germline loops: CDR1 SGHRS, CDR2 YFSETQ. The CDR3: CASRGSGADTQYF. CDR3 DNA: TGCGCCAGCAGGGGGAGCGGGGCCGATACGCAGTATTTT.

This chain joins TRBV5-8 and TRBJ2-2; D not resolved. Germline CDR1 is SGHTS and CDR2 is YDEGEE. The ends were cut back, 0 bases at V and 6 bases at J, with 6 bases in the middle. This CDR3 has 13 amino acids. CDR3 nucleotide sequence: TGTGCCAGCAGCTTGGAACGAGCCGGGGAGCTGTTTTTT. Protein sequence: CASSLERAGELFF.